The 7 T cell receptor beta chains below all came from one sample that was sequenced in a study of post-analysis software for immune sequencing data. Prepared TCR beta cDNA libraries contained unique molecular identifiers. One entry per CDR3 protein, called by TCRdb with MiXCR from the PCR reads. This table has roughly 160,000 distinct CDR3 sequences, under 40% appearing once. The sequenced sample was blood, obtained after autologous hematopoietic stem cell transplantation. Receptor source: a girl between 10 and 17 years old with multiple sclerosis.

This chain uses TRBV5-1 with TRBJ1-4, with 7 bases matching TRBD1. Per germline, CDR1 SGHRS and CDR2 YFSETQ. The CDR3 runs 14 residues. J gave up 4 bases and V 4 bases, and 4 bases lay outside the gene matches. The DNA for the CDR3 is TGCGCCAGCAGCCTGACAGGGCATAATGAAAAACTGTTTTTT. Its protein is CASSLTGHNEKLFF.

This clonotype was seen a few times. V and J are TRBV11-2 and TRBJ2-3; unclear D gene. V was trimmed by 2 bases and J by 7 bases, leaving 7 bases between them. Germline values: CDR1 SGHAT, CDR2 FQNNGV. The CDR3 runs to 12 residues. CDR3 DNA sequence: TGTGCCAGCAGCTTAATCGCTTATACGCAGTATTTT. Translation: CASSLIAYTQYF.

This clonotype was seen more than once but under ten times. This chain joins TRBV6-2 or TRBV6-3 and TRBJ1-1, with 10 positions matching TRBD1. The CDR3 is 17 amino acids. V was pared by 2 bases and J by 0 bases, with 6 bases of the junction left unmatched. Germline V lookup: CDR1 MNHEY, CDR2 SVGEGT. This chain's CDR3 is CASSYGDRGEMNTEAFF. The CDR3 region has the DNA TGTGCCAGCAGTTACGGGGACAGGGGAGAGATGAACACTGAAGCTTTCTTT.

The chain carries TRBV7-9 and TRBJ2-5; D ambiguous. The J call may be mistaken, given a closer DNA end match to TRBJ2-7. This CDR3 region has 12 residues. Germline V gives CDR1 SEHNR, CDR2 FQNEAQ (reference sequence). CDR3 protein: CASSSHYYEQYF. CDR3 coding DNA: TGTGCCAGCAGCTCTCACTACTACGAGCAGTACTTC.

The V call is TRBV7-3, the J call TRBJ2-2, with 9 bases identical to TRBD2. V lost 5 bases and J lost 6; bases outside the gene matches: 4. There are 14 residues in the CDR3. Per germline, CDR1 SGHTA and CDR2 FQGTGA. CDR3 coding DNA: TGTGCCAGCAGCCAAGGACTAGCGCCCGGGGAGCTGTTTTTT. Translating it yields CASSQGLAPGELFF.

The chain is built from TRBV9 and TRBJ2-5, with a tentative D call TRBD1 (7 bases). V dropped 3 bases and J dropped 1 base, with 13 bases sitting between them. CDR1 is SGDLS and CDR2 is YYNGEE in the germline V gene. This CDR3 contains 15 residues. For the CDR3, the DNA is TGTGCCAGCAGCGCAGGGGGGACAGTCCAAGAGACCCAGTACTTC. It yields the protein CASSAGGTVQETQYF.

Only a few counts were recorded for this clonotype. The rearrangement joins TRBV29-1 to TRBJ1-2; no clear D gene. Trimming stripped 6 bases from V and 3 bases from J, with 11 bases between. The CDR3 runs to 12 residues. From germline, CDR1 is SQVTM and CDR2 ANQGSEA. The CDR3 sequence is CSVADGDYGYTF. For the CDR3, the DNA is TGCAGCGTGGCGGACGGGGACTATGGCTACACCTTC.